These 18 T cell receptor beta chains originate from one sample sequenced in a study of early T cells in non-severe SARS-CoV-2 infection. TCRdb passed the 5' RACE reads through MiXCR, listing each CDR3 protein once. The sample consists of about 83,000 distinct CDR3 sequences, 11% to 15% of them appearing once. Source material: whole blood. The receptors originated from an adult who was a healthcare worker with PCR-confirmed SARS-CoV-2 infection or an uninfected control (not recorded which).

This chain links TRBV18 with TRBJ1-5; D is possibly TRBD1 (5 bases). V lost 3 bases to trimming and J lost 9 bases, with 18 bases between them. CDR1 and CDR2 from the germline V gene are KGHSH and LQKENI. This CDR3 contains 15 residues. The CDR3 loop is CASSPGTGNERPQHF. The CDR3 nucleotides read TGTGCCAGCTCACCGGGGACGGGAAACGAACGGCCCCAGCATTTT.

The chain has TRBV12-3 or TRBV12-4 and TRBJ2-1; D is unclear. CDR3 length: 13 residues. The ends were cut back, 7 bases at V and 4 bases at J, with 11 bases in the middle. The CDR3 protein is CASTATNYNEQFF. As DNA, the CDR3 is TGTGCCAGCACCGCCACCAATTACAATGAGCAGTTCTTC.

J is TRBJ2-5 and V is TRBV4-1, with a tentative D call TRBD2 (6 bases). The CDR3 has 15 residues. V lost 0 bases and J 2 bases, leaving 10 bases between the germline ends. Looked up from germline, CDR1 is MGHRA and CDR2 is YSYEKL. The CDR3 here is CASSQDRRGQETQYF. Here the CDR3 DNA reads TGCGCCAGCAGCCAAGATAGGAGGGGACAAGAGACCCAGTACTTC.

The gene calls are TRBV2 and TRBJ2-7; a weak D match, TRBD2 (5 bases). Germline V gene data show CDR1 as SNHLY and CDR2 as FYNNEI. The germline V and J ends were trimmed by 6 bases and 2 bases, with 17 bases remaining between them. The CDR3 consists of 15 residues. In DNA, the CDR3 is TGTGCCAGCAGCGAACAGCGGATTAAGACCTACGAGCAGTACTTC. This encodes CASSEQRIKTYEQYF.

This clonotype has a count of ten or more. The chain recombines TRBV3-1 with TRBJ2-5; D is unclear. V shed 1 base and J shed 5 bases, with 8 bases lying between them. The CDR3 is 13 amino acids. Germline V gene lookup returns CDR1 LGHDT and CDR2 YNNKEL (reference sequence). The CDR3 region has the DNA TGTGCCAGCAGCCAAGTGGACGGCGAGACCCAGTACTTC. Translating it yields CASSQVDGETQYF.

This clonotype has at least ten counts. The junction departs from germline at one end; a sequencing error may be responsible. V and J are TRBV7-9 and TRBJ2-1; the D is unclear. The CDR3 runs to 15 residues. Germline V gives CDR1 SEHNR, CDR2 FQNEAQ (reference sequence). As DNA, the CDR3 is TGTGCTAGCAGCTTAGGACCAAGCTCCTACAATGAGCAGTTCTTC. It codes for CASSLGPSSYNEQFF.

This clonotype was counted a few times. The chain has TRBV20-1 and TRBJ1-6; 7 bases are a match to TRBD1. The germline V gene encodes CDR1 DFQATT and CDR2 SNEGSKA (reference sequence). J was trimmed by 8 bases and V by 6 bases; bases with no gene match: 7. The CDR3 length is 13 residues. The CDR3 loop is CSAAGTEYSPLHF. The DNA of the CDR3 is TGCAGTGCGGCCGGGACAGAATATTCACCCCTCCACTTT.

This clonotype showed up just a few times. The chain carries TRBV29-1 and TRBJ2-7; D possibly corresponds to TRBD1 (6 bases). CDR1 is SQVTM, CDR2 ANQGSEA, per germline. The CDR3 has 15 residues. Trimming left V 3 bases short and J 1 base short, with 16 bases between. CDR3 protein: CSVEKQGSNSYEQYF. CDR3 DNA sequence: TGCAGCGTTGAGAAACAGGGTTCCAATTCCTACGAGCAGTACTTC.

This clonotype has just a few counts. The rearrangement links TRBV29-1 to TRBJ2-2, with 7 bases lining up with TRBD1. The CDR3 covers 14 residues. CDR1 is SQVTM, CDR2 ANQGSEA, per germline. The trim removed 5 bases at V and 4 bases at J, leaving 7 bases unmatched. The CDR3 DNA reads TGCAGCGTTTCCGGGACAGAAGGCACCGGGGAGCTGTTTTTT. This codes for CSVSGTEGTGELFF.

The chain links TRBV10-3 to TRBJ2-3; 12 positions match TRBD2. The V gene's germline CDR1 is ENHRY and CDR2 SYGVKD. This CDR3 is 15 amino acids long. V was clipped by 6 bases and J by 2 bases; unmatched bases: 3. The CDR3 region has the DNA TGTGCCATCAGCAGACTAGCGGGGGTCACAGATACGCAGTATTTT. It codes for CAISRLAGVTDTQYF.

In its sample, this clonotype was seen many times. V is TRBV20-1 and J is TRBJ2-7; 10 bases map to TRBD2. Germline CDR1 DFQATT, CDR2 SNEGSKA (reference sequence). Trimming cost V 5 bases and J 3 bases; bases outside gene matches: 4. The CDR3 totals 13 residues. CDR3 residues: CSALAGVGYEQYF. CDR3 nucleotide sequence: TGCAGTGCTCTAGCGGGAGTGGGCTACGAGCAGTACTTC.

The J gene is TRBJ1-5, the V gene TRBV20-1; possibly TRBD1 for D (5 bases). The germline V and J ends were trimmed by 3 bases and 4 bases, with 7 bases remaining between them. The CDR3 length is 12 residues. The germline V gene encodes CDR1 DFQATT and CDR2 SNEGSKA (reference sequence). The CDR3 spells CSARDTNQPQHF. The CDR3 DNA reads as TGCAGTGCTAGGGACACGAATCAGCCCCAGCATTTT.

This clonotype was counted between two and nine times. The J gene is TRBJ2-1, the V gene TRBV3-1; 15 bases fit TRBD2. CDR3 length: 16 amino acids. From germline, CDR1 is LGHDT and CDR2 YNNKEL (reference sequence). V was pared by 7 bases and J by 7 bases, with 8 bases of the junction left unmatched. CDR3 amino acids: CASTTRGTSGRNEQFF. The DNA for the CDR3 is TGTGCCAGCACCACCCGAGGGACTAGCGGGAGGAATGAGCAGTTCTTC.

The chain combines TRBV18 with TRBJ2-5; no definite D call. V was trimmed by 0 bases and J by 1 base, leaving 6 bases between them. The CDR3 totals 14 residues. CDR1 is KGHSH and CDR2 is LQKENI in the germline V gene. CDR3 amino acids: CASSPPFSQETQYF. CDR3 in DNA: TGTGCCAGCTCACCACCGTTCAGCCAAGAGACCCAGTACTTC.

V and J are TRBV5-6 and TRBJ1-6, with TRBD1 matching over 9 bases. The CDR3 loop spans 14 amino acids. CDR1 and CDR2 from the germline V gene are SGHDT and YYEEEE. V dropped 5 bases and J dropped 9; count of bases not matched to a gene: 6. CDR3 sequence reads: CASSYDRGGSPLHF. In DNA, the CDR3 is TGTGCCAGCAGTTACGACAGGGGGGGTTCACCCCTCCACTTT.

The chain employs TRBV5-6 and TRBJ2-5; TRBD2 agrees at 10 bases. The V gene end was trimmed by 4 bases and the J gene end by 0 bases; junction bases not matched to a gene: 3. The CDR3 covers 15 residues. CDR1 and CDR2 (germline): SGHDT, YYEEEE. The CDR3: CASSIGTSDQETQYF. Here the CDR3 DNA reads TGTGCCAGCAGCATCGGGACTAGCGACCAAGAGACCCAGTACTTC.

This clonotype was picked up a small number of times. The chain has TRBV6-5 and TRBJ2-6; D assignment may be TRBD1 or TRBD2 (5 bases each). V dropped 5 bases and J dropped 4 bases, with 12 bases sitting between them. The CDR3 loop spans 15 amino acids. Germline CDR1 MNHEY, CDR2 SVGAGI. The chain's CDR3 is CASSTYRDGANVLTF. The CDR3 nucleotides are TGTGCCAGCAGTACCTACCGGGACGGGGCCAACGTCCTGACTTTC.

Only a few counts were recorded for this clonotype. The V and J genes are TRBV29-1 and TRBJ2-5; D is possibly TRBD2 (6 bases). This CDR3 has 12 residues. The germline V gene encodes CDR1 SQVTM and CDR2 ANQGSEA. Trimming removed 6 bases at V and 5 bases at J, with 13 bases between. CDR3 in amino acids: CSVGGTGETQYF. The CDR3 DNA reads as TGCAGCGTCGGGGGTACCGGCGAGACCCAGTACTTC.